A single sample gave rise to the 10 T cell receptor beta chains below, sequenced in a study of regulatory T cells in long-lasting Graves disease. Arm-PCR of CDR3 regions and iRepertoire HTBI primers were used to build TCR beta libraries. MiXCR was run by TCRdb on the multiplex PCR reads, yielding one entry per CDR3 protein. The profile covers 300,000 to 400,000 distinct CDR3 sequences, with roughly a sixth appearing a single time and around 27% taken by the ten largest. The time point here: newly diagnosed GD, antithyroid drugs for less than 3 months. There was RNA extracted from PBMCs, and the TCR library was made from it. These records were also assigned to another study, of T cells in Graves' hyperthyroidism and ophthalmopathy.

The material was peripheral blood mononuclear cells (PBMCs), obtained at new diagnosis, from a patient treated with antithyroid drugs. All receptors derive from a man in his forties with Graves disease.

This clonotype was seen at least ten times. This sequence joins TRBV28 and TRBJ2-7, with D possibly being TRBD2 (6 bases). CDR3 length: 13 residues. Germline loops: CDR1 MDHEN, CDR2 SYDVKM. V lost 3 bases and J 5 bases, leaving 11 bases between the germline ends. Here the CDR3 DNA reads TGTGCCAGCAGTTTCCTAGCGAAGGACGAGCAGTACTTC. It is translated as CASSFLAKDEQYF.

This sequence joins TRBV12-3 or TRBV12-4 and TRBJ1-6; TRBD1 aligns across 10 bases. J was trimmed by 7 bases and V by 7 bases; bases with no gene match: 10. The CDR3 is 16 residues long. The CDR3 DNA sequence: TGTGCCAGCACCGACAGGGGGCTTTCTTTCAATTCACCCCTCCACTTT. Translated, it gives CASTDRGLSFNSPLHF.

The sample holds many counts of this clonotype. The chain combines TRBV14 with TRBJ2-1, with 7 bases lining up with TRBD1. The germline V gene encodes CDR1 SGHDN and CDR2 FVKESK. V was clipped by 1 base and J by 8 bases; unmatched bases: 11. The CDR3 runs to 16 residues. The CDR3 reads CASSQGAQGIVHEQFF. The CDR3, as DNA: TGTGCCAGCAGCCAAGGCGCACAGGGGATCGTTCATGAGCAGTTCTTC.

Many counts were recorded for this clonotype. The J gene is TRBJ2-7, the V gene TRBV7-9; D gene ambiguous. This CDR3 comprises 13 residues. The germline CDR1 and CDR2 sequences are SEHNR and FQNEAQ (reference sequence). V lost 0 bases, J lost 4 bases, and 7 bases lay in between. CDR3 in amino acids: CASSLASLYEQYF. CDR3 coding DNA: TGTGCCAGCAGCTTAGCGAGTCTTTACGAGCAGTACTTC. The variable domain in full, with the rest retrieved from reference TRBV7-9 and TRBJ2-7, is DTGVSQNPRHKITKRGQNVTFRCDPISEHNRLYWYRQTLGQGPEFLTYFQNEAQLEKSRLLSDRFSAERPKGSFSTLEIQRTEQGDSAMYLCASSLASLYEQYFGPGTRLTVT.

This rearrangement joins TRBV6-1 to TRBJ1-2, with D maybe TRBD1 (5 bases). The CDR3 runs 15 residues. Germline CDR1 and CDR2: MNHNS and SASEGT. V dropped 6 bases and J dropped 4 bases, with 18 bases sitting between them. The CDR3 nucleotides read TGTGCCAGCAGAACCGGGGGTCTTGGCAGCTATGGCTACACCTTC. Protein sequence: CASRTGGLGSYGYTF.

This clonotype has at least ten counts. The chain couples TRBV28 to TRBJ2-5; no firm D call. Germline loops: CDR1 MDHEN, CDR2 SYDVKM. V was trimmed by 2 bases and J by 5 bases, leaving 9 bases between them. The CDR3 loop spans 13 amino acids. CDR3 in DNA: TGTGCCAGCAGTTTAGGGTTTTCCGAGACCCAGTACTTC. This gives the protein CASSLGFSETQYF.

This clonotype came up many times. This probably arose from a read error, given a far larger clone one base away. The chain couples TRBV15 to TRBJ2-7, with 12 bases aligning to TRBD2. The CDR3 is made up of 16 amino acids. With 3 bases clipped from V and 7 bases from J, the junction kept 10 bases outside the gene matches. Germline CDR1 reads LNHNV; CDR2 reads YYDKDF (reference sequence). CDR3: CATSSDLAGGPREQYF. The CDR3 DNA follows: TGTGCCACCAGCAGCGACCTAGCGGGGGGGCCTCGTGAGCAGTACTTC.

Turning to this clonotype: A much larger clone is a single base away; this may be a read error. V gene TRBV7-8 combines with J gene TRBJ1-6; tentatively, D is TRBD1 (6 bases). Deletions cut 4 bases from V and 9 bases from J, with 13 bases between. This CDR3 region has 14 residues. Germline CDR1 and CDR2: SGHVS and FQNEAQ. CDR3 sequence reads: CASSSPRGGSPLHF. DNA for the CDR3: TGTGCCAGCAGCTCGCCCAGGGGCGGTTCACCCCTCCACTTT.

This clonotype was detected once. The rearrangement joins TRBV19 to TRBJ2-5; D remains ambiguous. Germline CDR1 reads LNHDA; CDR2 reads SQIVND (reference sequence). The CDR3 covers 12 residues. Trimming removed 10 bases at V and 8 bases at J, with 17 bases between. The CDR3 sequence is CATRSAGHTQYF. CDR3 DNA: TGTGCCACCCGGTCCGCCGGGCACACCCAGTACTTC.

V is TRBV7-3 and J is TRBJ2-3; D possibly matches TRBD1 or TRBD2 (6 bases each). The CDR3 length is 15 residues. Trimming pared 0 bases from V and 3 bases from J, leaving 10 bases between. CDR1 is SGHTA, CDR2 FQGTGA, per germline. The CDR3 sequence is CASSLTQGRTDTQYF. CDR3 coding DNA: TGTGCCAGCAGCTTAACGCAGGGGAGGACAGATACGCAGTATTTT.